This TCR beta chain was sequenced in a study of CD8 T cells in Susac syndrome. RNA totalling about 0.45 to 1 ug underwent reverse transcription with random hexamers. Using its own MiXCR run on the immunoSEQ multiplex PCR reads, TCRdb lists one record per CDR3 protein. The sample yields fewer than 200,000 distinct CDR3 sequences, approximately 93% seen once. J lost 1 base, V lost 4 bases, and 10 bases had no gene match. Germline V gives CDR1 ENHRY, CDR2 SYGVKD. This CDR3 is 16 amino acids long. The sequenced material came from CD4+ T cells from PBMCs. This chain uses TRBV10-3 with TRBJ2-7, with 7 bases identical to TRBD1. This clonotype originated in a human donor in good health. This CDR3 is CAISGTGFPPSYEQYF. The DNA of the CDR3 is TGTGCCATCAGTGGGACAGGTTTTCCCCCTTCCTACGAGCAGTACTTC.